Reported below is one T cell receptor beta chain. The antigen remains undetermined. This specimen belongs to a study of shared clonotypes between healthy human individuals. Overall study findings and caveats: A small donor pool kept down the genetic and exposure-history diversity that was represented.

Only in-frame clones appear in the TCRdb table, and some are missing; sequencing was by immunoSEQ multiplex PCR. The sample carries some 2.4 million clones, 80% to 95% recorded once. This CDR3 is 18 amino acids long. V lost 0 bases and J lost 6, with 21 bases in between. Sequencing was done on a sample of naive CD4+ T cells from PBMCs. The subset denotes: CD45RA+ positively selected. The sequence was obtained from a man aged 18 to 30 in good health. Some clones in this sample may be carry-over from other donors' samples. The chain has TRBV5-7 and TRBJ2-2; unclear D gene. TRBV5-7 is an open reading frame, and its role is uncertain. This CDR3 reads CASSLVRMVMVYAGELFF. The DNA for the CDR3 is TGTGCCAGCAGCTTGGTCCGGATGGTGATGGTTTACGCCGGGGAGCTGTTTTTT.